Each of the 27 T cell receptor beta chains below was sequenced from the same sample in a study of tumor-infiltrating lymphocytes in primary liver carcinoma. TCR beta cDNA was made from approximately 500 ng total RNA with a constant-region primer. Researchers made the TCR beta libraries by running three nested multiplex PCR rounds with slightly modified ARM-PCR. The first two PCR rounds, roughly 9 cycles each, used TRBV1-TRBV30 forward primers and a C-beta reverse primer. Each CDR3 protein is one row after TCRdb ran MiXCR on the multiplex PCR reads. In the table there are fewer than 70,000 distinct CDR3 sequences, 55% to 75% of which are singletons. Starting material for RNA and DNA co-extraction consisted of about 20-30 mg of unsorted bulk tissue. Sequenced input: liver tumor tissue from sampling region 2. Subset meaning: tumor region T2, inferior pole. These receptors came from a man aged 35 to 55 with primary liver carcinoma and hepatitis B virus infection.

In this sample, this clonotype turned up many times. The CDR3 here is CASSFRASSGGSGANVLTF. For the CDR3, the DNA is TGCGCCAGCAGCTTCCGGGCCTCTAGTGGGGGTAGCGGGGCCAACGTCCTGACTTTC. The chain links TRBV5-1 to TRBJ2-6; D may match TRBD1 or TRBD2 (5 bases each). Germline lookup yields CDR1 SGHRS and CDR2 YFSETQ. The length of the CDR3 is 19 residues. The V and J ends lost 2 bases and 4 bases respectively, with 22 bases between them. The whole variable domain, filled in from reference TRBV5-1 and TRBJ2-6, reads KAGVTQTPRYLIKTRGQQVTLSCSPISGHRSVSWYQQTPGQGLQFLFEYFSETQRNKGNFPGRFSGRQFSNSRSEMNVSTLELGDSALYLCASSFRASSGGSGANVLTFGAGSRLTVL.

This clonotype has ten or more counts. The V gene is TRBV5-1, the J gene TRBJ2-5; 7 bases agree with TRBD2. Losses at the gene ends were 0 bases for V and 2 bases for J; bases not matched to a gene: 7. The CDR3 runs to 16 residues. Germline lookup yields CDR1 SGHRS and CDR2 YFSETQ. The CDR3: CASSLEASGLQETQYF. The DNA for the CDR3 is TGCGCCAGCAGCTTGGAGGCTAGCGGTCTTCAAGAGACCCAGTACTTC.

On this clonotype: A read error may produce the germline difference seen at one junction end. The chain employs TRBV28 and TRBJ2-5, with D perhaps matching TRBD1 or TRBD2 (5 bases each). Germline CDR1 is MDHEN and CDR2 is SYDVKM. This CDR3 is built from 14 residues. CDR3 sequence: CADSLNRDREAQYF. In DNA, the CDR3 is TGTGCCGACAGTTTGAACCGGGACCGAGAGGCCCAGTACTTC.

Worth noting for this clonotype: Given the absence of the conserved phenylalanine or tryptophan at the CDR3 end, a read error is likely. This chain connects TRBV11-2 to TRBJ2-7, with D perhaps given as TRBD1 or TRBD2 (5 bases each). Trimming pared 3 bases from V and 10 bases from J, leaving 25 bases between. The CDR3 spans 16 residues. Germline assignment: CDR1 SGHAT and CDR2 FQNNGV. CDR3 sequence (DNA): TGTGCCAGCAGCTTTCATGGGGGTCAAAGCTCCTGCGAACAGTACCTC. Amino acid sequence: CASSFHGGQSSCEQYL.

As to this clonotype: Lacking the conserved final phenylalanine or tryptophan, this CDR3 likely reflects a read error. The V call is TRBV11-3, the J call TRBJ2-3; D remains ambiguous. Per germline, CDR1 SGHNT and CDR2 YENEEA. The CDR3 sequence is 15 residues long. The CDR3 sequence is CASSLESGHTDMQYS. The CDR3 DNA reads TGTGCCAGCAGCTTAGAGTCCGGGCACACAGATATGCAGTATTCT.

This clonotype showed up just once. The conserved phenylalanine or tryptophan is not found at the CDR3 terminus, so this likely reflects a read error. The chain uses TRBV12-3 or TRBV12-4 and TRBJ2-7; 11 bases agree with TRBD1. There are 15 residues in the CDR3. Germline trimming cut 7 bases from V and 1 base from J; bases unmatched to any gene: 6. CDR3 residues: CASNIGTGGSYEQYL. In DNA form, the CDR3 reads TGTGCCAGCAATATTGGGACAGGGGGGTCCTACGAGCAGTACTTA.

About this clonotype: A read error may account for a junction end that differs from germline. This chain uses TRBV11-2 with TRBJ2-5; 8 nucleotides line up with TRBD1. The CDR3 is made up of 16 amino acids. Germline assignment: CDR1 SGHAT and CDR2 FQNNGV. Here the CDR3 DNA reads TGTGCTGGCAGCTTAACAGCAGGGGGCCCGGGGGAGACCCTGTACTTT. Protein sequence: CAGSLTAGGPGETLYF.

About this clonotype itself: The junction does not match germline at one end; this may be a read error. The rearrangement links TRBV6-6 to TRBJ2-4; D is perhaps TRBD2 (6 bases). CDR1 is MNHNY, CDR2 SVGAGI, per germline (reference sequence). The CDR3 is 16 amino acids. CDR3 loop: CPSSLGVTDYKNIQYF. CDR3 nucleotides: TGTCCCAGCAGTTTAGGAGTAACGGACTACAAAAACATTCAGTACTTC.

This clonotype appeared a few times. This chain connects TRBV12-3 or TRBV12-4 to TRBJ1-6; 9 bases line up with TRBD1. The CDR3 length is 14 residues. V shed 5 bases and J 11 bases; nucleotides not matched to a gene: 7. In nucleotides, the CDR3 is TGTGCCAGCAGTCTCACAGGGGGCAAGGCACCCCTCCACTTT. This gives the protein CASSLTGGKAPLHF.

In regard to this clonotype: Mismatch with germline at one junction end may stem from a read error. CDR3 region: CVSSVIAGSRGEQCF. For the CDR3, the DNA is TGTGTCAGCAGCGTAATCGCGGGGAGCCGGGGGGAGCAGTGCTTC. The chain joins TRBV7-8 to TRBJ2-7; TRBD2 matches 7 bases. The CDR3 is 15 residues long. Germline V gene data show CDR1 as SGHVS and CDR2 as FQNEAQ.

Comments on this clonotype: Compared with germline, one end of the junction differs, possibly owing to a read error. J is TRBJ2-7 and V is TRBV6-1; 13 positions agree with TRBD2. The CDR3 has 16 residues. Germline V CDR1 and CDR2: MNHNS, SASEGT. The DNA for the CDR3 is TGTGTCAGCATCTCTACGGGGACTAGCGGGAAGTACGAGCAGTACTTC. Amino acids: CVSISTGTSGKYEQYF.

The chain has TRBV11-1 and TRBJ2-5; D is possibly TRBD1 (5 bases). CDR3 length: 13 amino acids. Trimming stripped 5 bases from V and 4 bases from J, with 11 bases between. CDR1 and CDR2 from the germline V gene are SGHAT and FQDESV (reference sequence). The CDR3: CASSLRQTETQYF. CDR3 coding DNA: TGTGCCAGCAGCCTTAGACAGACAGAGACCCAGTACTTC.

As for this clonotype: Sequence at one end of the junction differs from germline and may be a read error. V is TRBV12-3 or TRBV12-4 and J is TRBJ2-5; D ambiguous. There are 13 residues in the CDR3. The CDR3 loop reads CASSFRSQDTQYF. The DNA for the CDR3 is TGTGCCAGTAGTTTTAGGAGCCAAGATACCCAGTACTTC.

For this clonotype: It may be a read error: a sequence one base away is much more abundant. This rearrangement joins TRBV6-5 to TRBJ1-6; unclear D gene. Trimming stripped 2 bases from V and 10 bases from J, with 15 bases between. CDR1 is MNHEY and CDR2 is SVGAGI in the germline V gene. This CDR3 has 15 amino acids. CDR3 in amino acids: CASSYTQRLESPLHF. The DNA for the CDR3 is TGTGCCAGCAGTTACACACAGAGGCTGGAGTCACCCCTCCACTTT.

For this clonotype: A read error may explain this, as a much larger clone is one base away. The chain has TRBV28 and TRBJ1-2; D call uncertain. The germline CDR1 and CDR2 sequences are MDHEN and SYDVKM. The CDR3 spans 12 residues. DNA for the CDR3: TGTGCCGGCAGCGGTTATAACTATGGCTACACCTTC. Its translation is CAGSGYNYGYTF.

About this clonotype: Germline and junction disagree at one end, which may indicate a read error. This rearrangement joins TRBV6-5 to TRBJ2-2; 9 bases match TRBD2. Per the germline V gene, CDR1 is MNHEY and CDR2 is SVGAGI. The CDR3 consists of 15 residues. Written as DNA, the CDR3 is TGTGCCAGTAGTTCAGCGGGAGGAGGCACCGGGGGGCTGTTTTTT. Amino acids: CASSSAGGGTGGLFF.

Notes on this clonotype: The junction differs from germline at one of its ends, possibly a read error. This rearrangement joins TRBV10-3 to TRBJ2-3; TRBD1 matches at 8 bases. In germline, CDR1 is ENHRY, CDR2 SYGVKD. This CDR3 has 15 amino acids. CDR3 nucleotides: TGTGCCATCAGTGTTGGCAGGGGGCGCACAGATACGCGGTATTTT. Amino acid sequence: CAISVGRGRTDTRYF.

Details on this clonotype: Without the conserved terminal phenylalanine or tryptophan, this CDR3 likely stems from a read error. The genes are TRBV11-2 and TRBJ1-4; D is ambiguous. The CDR3 is 16 residues long. V was shortened by 5 bases and J by 5 bases, with 18 bases between the two germline ends. CDR1 and CDR2 from the germline V gene are SGHAT and FQNNGV. DNA for the CDR3: TGTGCCAGCAGCAAGACTTCGGGAGGAACGAATGAAAAACTGTTTTTA. Translated, it gives CASSKTSGGTNEKLFL.

Regarding this clonotype: The junction departs from the called germline gene at one end, perhaps through a read error. The chain is built from TRBV5-6 and TRBJ2-2; D call uncertain. This CDR3 is 14 amino acids long. Germline-derived CDR1 and CDR2 are SGHDT and YYEEEE. CDR3 in DNA: TGTACCAGCAGCTTGGTACTTTACACAGGGGAGCTGTTTTTT. Protein: CTSSLVLYTGELFF.

On this clonotype: Germline and junction disagree at one end, which may indicate a read error. This chain links TRBV4-1 with TRBJ2-5; D may be TRBD2 (5 bases). Germline CDR1 and CDR2: MGHRA and YSYEKL. The CDR3 has 16 amino acids. The CDR3 here is CASSQDWGAHQVTQYF. The CDR3 bases are TGCGCCAGCAGCCAAGATTGGGGAGCTCACCAAGTGACCCAGTACTTC.

Comment on this clonotype: The CDR3 ends on some other residue instead of the conserved phenylalanine or tryptophan, so this is likely a read error. The chain joins TRBV5-1 to TRBJ1-2; D is unclear. Germline values: CDR1 SGHRS, CDR2 YFSETQ. The V end was cut by 2 bases, the J end by 0 bases, with 11 bases between. The CDR3 has 15 residues. CDR3 sequence: CASSFDGAANYGYTP. The CDR3 nucleotides read TGCGCCAGCAGCTTTGATGGAGCAGCTAACTATGGCTACACCCCC.

This clonotype occurred many times. This rearrangement joins TRBV7-8 to TRBJ2-2; D unclear. Germline V gene sequence: CDR1 SGHVS, CDR2 FQNEAQ. The CDR3 totals 18 residues. Trimming took off 5 bases at V and 0 bases at J, with 19 bases between the two ends. CDR3 sequence: CASSRLSVGVTNTGELFF. The CDR3 DNA sequence: TGTGCCAGCAGCCGGCTGTCGGTTGGGGTAACGAACACCGGGGAGCTGTTTTTT.

As concerns this clonotype: This may arise from a read error, as a much more abundant clone is one base away. V usage is TRBV10-3 and J usage is TRBJ2-7, with D maybe TRBD2 (5 bases). The CDR3 spans 15 residues. Germline-derived CDR1 and CDR2 are ENHRY and SYGVKD. Trimming took 4 bases from V and 2 from J, leaving 15 bases between them. Here the CDR3 DNA reads TGTGCCATCAGTGTCGGGGAAGCAACCCCCTACGAGCAGTACTTC. Its translation: CAISVGEATPYEQYF.

In the case of this clonotype: The conserved phenylalanine or tryptophan normally closing the CDR3 is absent here, so this likely arose from a read error. The rearrangement uses TRBV11-2 and TRBJ2-1, with no clear D. The DNA end lines up better with TRBJ2-7; the J call may be wrong. The CDR3 sequence is 14 residues long. Germline V gene sequence: CDR1 SGHAT, CDR2 FQNNGV. CDR3 bases: TGCGCCAGCAGCTTATACCGGCTAGTTAGTGAGCAGTACATC. Its translation is CASSLYRLVSEQYI.

To note about this clonotype: One junction end does not reproduce the germline sequence, and a read error may be involved. The chain is built from TRBV6-2 or TRBV6-3 and TRBJ1-4; no firm D call. The CDR3 runs 13 residues. The germline CDR1 and CDR2 sequences are MNHEY and SVGEGT. CDR3 in amino acids: CSSSYSVAGKLLF. The CDR3 region has the DNA TGTTCCAGCAGTTACTCGGTTGCTGGAAAACTGCTTTTT.

Concerning this clonotype: A read error may produce the germline difference seen at one junction end. The chain couples TRBV6-6 to TRBJ1-5; D is uncertain. Germline CDR1 reads MNHNY; CDR2 reads SVGAGI (reference sequence). The CDR3 runs 15 residues. DNA of the CDR3: TGTGCCAGCAGCCCACGGGTCCCGTCAAGTCAGTCCCAGCATTTT. Its protein product is CASSPRVPSSQSQHF.

Concerning this clonotype itself: Germline is not matched at one junction end, which may reflect a read error. The chain carries TRBV11-1 and TRBJ2-7; D assignment may be TRBD1 or TRBD2 (5 bases each). This CDR3 comprises 13 residues. Germline V CDR1 and CDR2: SGHAT, FQDESV (reference sequence). CDR3 in DNA: TGTGCCAGCAGCTTAATGATCGGGGACGAGCAGTACTTT. Residues: CASSLMIGDEQYF.